The subject of this entry is one T cell receptor beta chain. The sample comes from a study of blood T cell repertoires in COVID-19. As processed by the authors: From reference gene primer amplification, estimates of nucleated cell counts were derived. The repertoire was sequenced with immunoSEQ multiplex PCR; TCRdb's copy has only in-frame clones and lacks some. V and J calls and clone size are those listed in that table; D and trimming were worked out from the DNA. The table records some 47,000 clones, 80% to 90% of them present only once. The CDR3 sequence is 14 residues long. Germline V gene lookup returns CDR1 MDHEN and CDR2 SYDVKM. The V and J ends lost 7 bases and 4 bases, in that order; junction bases with no gene match: 8.

This clonotype was sampled from a woman aged 80 or older with acute or convalescent COVID-19. Material for sequencing was peripheral blood. The rearrangement joins TRBV28 to TRBJ2-7; the match to TRBD1 covers 9 bases. Written as DNA, the CDR3 is TGTGCCAGCACACAGGGGGCGATGGGGTACGAGCAGTACTTC. Amino acids: CASTQGAMGYEQYF. The full variable domain, completed using reference TRBV28 and TRBJ2-7, is DVKVTQSSRYLVKRTGEKVFLECVQDMDHENMFWYRQDPGLGLRLIYFSYDVKMKEKGDIPEGYSVSREKKERFSLILESASTNQTSMYLCASTQGAMGYEQYFGPGTRLTVT.